This TCR beta chain was recorded in a study of OX40 agonist ivuxolimab in advanced cancers. Broader study findings: Certain nonresponders additionally had low normalized T-cell clonal expansion. Clonal expansion among partial responders at 0.1-3.0 mg/kg ranked near the lowest.

TCRdb's table, derived via immunoSEQ multiplex PCR, lists solely in-frame clones and lacks some. Here the sample spans tens of thousands of clones, more than 75% being singletons. On this clone itself: Antigen unknown.

The germline V gene encodes CDR1 MNHEY and CDR2 SMNVEV (reference sequence). The CDR3 consists of 13 residues. The source material was CD4+ or CD8+ T cells sorted from blood, sampled in a trial of the OX40 agonist ivuxolimab. The chain is built from TRBV27 and TRBJ2-5; D not resolved. The closer fit of TRBJ2-7 to the DNA end suggests the J call may be wrong. This sequence originates from an adult with an advanced solid tumor such as melanoma, head and neck, liver or kidney cancer. The CDR3 region is CASAITRTCEQYF. The CDR3 nucleotides are TGTGCCAGCGCCATAACTCGGACCTGCGAGCAGTACTTC.